A single sample gave rise to the 24 T cell receptor beta chains below, sequenced in a study of T cells in Graves' hyperthyroidism and ophthalmopathy. Regions amplified from RNA transcripts were the TCR beta CDR3 regions. The HTBI primer set served for first-round RT-PCR of the TCR CDR3. TCRdb processed the multiplex PCR reads anew with MiXCR; each CDR3 protein has one entry. The table shows about 640,000 distinct CDR3 sequences, with around 20% occurring only once. Source material: blood. The source of these receptors is a man aged 25-45 years with Graves' ophthalmopathy.

This clonotype appeared a few times. The chain employs TRBV7-9 and TRBJ2-3; TRBD2 matches at 7 bases. The CDR3 is made up of 15 amino acids. Germline trimming cut 1 base from V and 3 bases from J; bases unmatched to any gene: 4. Germline CDR1 and CDR2: SEHNR and FQNEAQ (reference sequence). The CDR3 coding sequence is TGTGCCAGCAGCTTAGAGAGCGGGATAACAGATACGCAGTATTTT. Residues: CASSLESGITDTQYF. Full variable domain (missing parts from reference TRBV7-9 and TRBJ2-3): DTGVSQNPRHKITKRGQNVTFRCDPISEHNRLYWYRQTLGQGPEFLTYFQNEAQLEKSRLLSDRFSAERPKGSFSTLEIQRTEQGDSAMYLCASSLESGITDTQYFGPGTRLTVL.

This clonotype has more than one count but fewer than ten. The rearrangement uses TRBV12-3 or TRBV12-4 and TRBJ2-2; perhaps TRBD2 as D (6 bases). The V gene lost 4 bases and the J gene lost 5 bases, with 17 bases spanning the gap. The CDR3 length is 16 residues. CDR3 nucleotides: TGTGCCAGCAGTTCACGACAGAGTCGGGGGACCGGGGAGCTGTTTTTT. It translates to CASSSRQSRGTGELFF.

This clonotype was recorded a few times. The gene calls are TRBV4-1 and TRBJ2-7, with D possibly TRBD2 on 5 matching bases. This CDR3 comprises 14 residues. Between the trimmed V and J ends, which lost 0 bases and 7 bases, there was a span of 13 bases. Germline CDR1 and CDR2: MGHRA and YSYEKL. The CDR3 protein is CASSQDSGNFEQYF. Here the CDR3 DNA reads TGCGCCAGCAGCCAAGATTCCGGGAACTTTGAGCAGTACTTC.

The rearrangement uses TRBV29-1 and TRBJ2-2; TRBD1 aligns across 8 bases. This CDR3 spans 14 amino acids. With 5 bases clipped from V and 1 base from J, the junction kept 3 bases outside the gene matches. CDR1 SQVTM and CDR2 ANQGSEA come from the germline V gene. The CDR3 DNA is TGCAGCGTTCCAGGGGGCAAGAACACCGGGGAGCTGTTTTTT. As protein: CSVPGGKNTGELFF.

The sample holds one count of this clonotype. This chain uses TRBV28 with TRBJ2-3; the D gene is possibly TRBD2 (5 bases). The CDR3 runs to 15 residues. Trimming removed 4 bases from V and 3 bases from J, with 14 bases in between. Germline V gene sequence: CDR1 MDHEN, CDR2 SYDVKM. CDR3 in DNA: TGTGCCAGCAGTTATGGATCGGGCGGGACAGATACGCAGTATTTT. It yields the protein CASSYGSGGTDTQYF.

This sequence joins TRBV2 and TRBJ2-3; D perhaps matches TRBD2 (6 bases). This CDR3 has 13 residues. CDR1 and CDR2 (germline): SNHLY, FYNNEI. V was shortened by 7 bases and J by 1 base, with 9 bases between the two germline ends. The CDR3 protein is CASTSVGTDTQYF. The CDR3 nucleotides read TGTGCCAGCACTAGCGTGGGCACAGATACGCAGTATTTT.

The chain recombines TRBV29-1 with TRBJ2-7; TRBD2 is a possible D gene (6 bases). The V gene's germline CDR1 is SQVTM and CDR2 ANQGSEA. The V end was cut by 0 bases, the J end by 2 bases, with 14 bases between. The CDR3 contains 15 residues. The CDR3 sequence is CSVEDETTSPYEQYF. CDR3 nucleotides: TGCAGCGTTGAAGATGAAACGACTAGTCCCTACGAGCAGTACTTC.

The rearrangement uses TRBV30 and TRBJ2-7, with 9 nucleotides matching TRBD1. The V gene's germline CDR1 is GTSNPN and CDR2 SVGIG (reference sequence). Losses at the gene ends were 7 bases for V and 4 bases for J; bases not matched to a gene: 11. CDR3 size: 14 residues. CDR3 sequence: CALSGPDRGYEQYF. CDR3 DNA sequence: TGTGCCTTATCCGGGCCCGACAGGGGGTACGAGCAGTACTTC. Variable domain in full (rest from reference TRBV30 and TRBJ2-7): SQTIHQWPATLVQPVGSPLSLECTVEGTSNPNLYWYRQAAGRGLQLLFYSVGIGQISSEVPQNLSASRPQDRQFILSSKKLLLSDSGFYLCALSGPDRGYEQYFGPGTRLTVT.

This clonotype was picked up many times. The genes are TRBV28 and TRBJ2-7, with a weak D call TRBD2 (5 bases). The germline V gene encodes CDR1 MDHEN and CDR2 SYDVKM. This CDR3 comprises 14 residues. V lost 5 bases to trimming and J lost 0 bases, with 11 bases between them. The CDR3 bases are TGTGCCAGCAGTCCCCGGCGGGTCTCCTACGAGCAGTACTTC. Residues: CASSPRRVSYEQYF.

The chain couples TRBV6-2 or TRBV6-3 to TRBJ1-1; 10 nucleotides match TRBD1. V dropped 7 bases and J dropped 4; count of bases not matched to a gene: 9. The CDR3 consists of 15 residues. In germline, CDR1 is MNHEY, CDR2 SVGEGT. DNA for the CDR3: TGTGCCAGCATCCCGGCCGGGACAGGGGCCACTGAAGCTTTCTTT. Translation: CASIPAGTGATEAFF.

This clonotype was found a few times. The chain combines TRBV6-1 with TRBJ1-6; maybe TRBD1 (5 bases). The V gene lost 6 bases and the J gene lost 9 bases, with 15 bases spanning the gap. The germline CDR1 and CDR2 sequences are MNHNS and SASEGT. CDR3 length: 14 residues. The CDR3: CASSPGGGTSPLHF. Written as DNA, the CDR3 is TGTGCCAGCAGCCCGGGGGGAGGGACTTCACCCCTCCACTTT.

The rearrangement uses TRBV29-1 and TRBJ2-1; D not resolved. Trimming stripped 2 bases from V and 9 bases from J, with 5 bases between. The CDR3 is made up of 10 amino acids. From germline, CDR1 is SQVTM and CDR2 ANQGSEA. CDR3 residues: CSVETSEQFF. CDR3 bases: TGCAGCGTTGAAACGAGTGAGCAGTTCTTC.

The rearrangement joins TRBV19 to TRBJ1-2, with D maybe TRBD1 (5 bases). Germline loops: CDR1 LNHDA, CDR2 SQIVND (reference sequence). Trimming took 5 bases from V and 1 from J, leaving 8 bases between them. This CDR3 has 13 amino acids. The CDR3 is CASSWTLNYGYTF. The CDR3 DNA follows: TGTGCCAGTAGTTGGACACTTAACTATGGCTACACCTTC.

The chain uses TRBV18 and TRBJ1-4; D unresolved. CDR3 length: 14 residues. CDR1 is KGHSH and CDR2 is LQKENI in the germline V gene. With 2 bases removed from V and 5 bases from J, the gap between germline ends came to 9 bases. CDR3 residues: CASSPRTENEKLFF. DNA of the CDR3: TGTGCCAGCTCACCAAGGACGGAAAATGAAAAACTGTTTTTT.

This clonotype came up many times. The chain combines TRBV20-1 with TRBJ1-5; tentatively, D is TRBD1 (5 bases). V was cut by 4 bases and J by 3 bases, with 10 bases left in between. The CDR3 runs 13 residues. Germline V gives CDR1 DFQATT, CDR2 SNEGSKA (reference sequence). The CDR3 nucleotides read TGCAGTGCTAAGGACAACTACAATCAGCCCCAGCATTTT. Its translation: CSAKDNYNQPQHF.

V is TRBV5-1 and J is TRBJ2-3; D may be TRBD1 (5 bases). CDR3 length: 18 residues. Germline CDR1 SGHRS, CDR2 YFSETQ. Trimming left V 5 bases short and J 0 bases short, with 22 bases between. CDR3 nucleotides: TGCGCCAGCAGTTGGCAGGGAAAACGAATTTCCAGCACAGATACGCAGTATTTT. Translated, it gives CASSWQGKRISSTDTQYF. The whole variable domain, remainder taken from reference TRBV5-1 and TRBJ2-3, is KAGVTQTPRYLIKTRGQQVTLSCSPISGHRSVSWYQQTPGQGLQFLFEYFSETQRNKGNFPGRFSGRQFSNSRSEMNVSTLELGDSALYLCASSWQGKRISSTDTQYFGPGTRLTVL.

This clonotype was recorded a few times. The J gene is TRBJ2-1, the V gene TRBV12-3 or TRBV12-4; perhaps TRBD1 as D (6 bases). The germline V and J ends were trimmed by 6 bases and 0 bases, with 15 bases remaining between them. CDR3 length equals 16 residues. This CDR3 reads CASSLGQLSSYNEQFF. The CDR3 nucleotides are TGTGCCAGCAGCCTGGGACAACTTAGCTCCTACAATGAGCAGTTCTTC.

The rearrangement links TRBV18 to TRBJ2-2; the D is unclear. The CDR3 covers 14 residues. The V gene's germline CDR1 is KGHSH and CDR2 LQKENI. With 4 bases removed from V and 5 bases from J, the gap between germline ends came to 11 bases. The CDR3 nucleotides read TGTGCCAGCTCACAGAAGGGTGCGACCGGGGAGCTGTTTTTT. Its protein product is CASSQKGATGELFF. The full variable domain, in which reference TRBV18 and TRBJ2-2 provide the parts outside the CDR3, is NAGVMQNPRHLVRRRGQEARLRCSPMKGHSHVYWYRQLPEEGLKFMVYLQKENIIDESGMPKERFSAEFPKEGPSILRIQQVVRGDSAAYFCASSQKGATGELFFGEGSRLTVL.

The rearrangement uses TRBV18 and TRBJ1-2; TRBD1 might be the D (5 bases). Germline assignment: CDR1 KGHSH and CDR2 LQKENI. The ends were cut back, 5 bases at V and 4 bases at J, with 17 bases in the middle. CDR3 length: 15 amino acids. The CDR3 DNA reads as TGTGCCAGCTCAATTCCCGGGACGGGCGCCTATGGCTACACCTTC. This codes for CASSIPGTGAYGYTF.

The chain combines TRBV6-1 with TRBJ2-1; D is unclear. This CDR3 has 13 residues. V was cut by 4 bases and J by 8 bases, with 12 bases left in between. In germline, CDR1 is MNHNS, CDR2 SASEGT. This CDR3 reads CASSGWGTYEQFF. The CDR3 DNA is TGTGCCAGCAGTGGCTGGGGTACTTATGAGCAGTTCTTC.

This clonotype was counted between two and nine times. This chain links TRBV27 with TRBJ1-2, with 7 bases fitting TRBD1. V dropped 6 bases and J dropped 8; count of bases not matched to a gene: 18. The CDR3 length is 16 residues. Germline-derived CDR1 and CDR2 are MNHEY and SMNVEV (reference sequence). The CDR3 here is CASRPFAGQGVEGYTF. The CDR3 bases are TGTGCCAGCAGACCTTTCGCGGGGCAGGGGGTTGAGGGCTACACCTTC.

This clonotype was counted between two and nine times. The J gene is TRBJ2-1, the V gene TRBV6-1; D not certain. V shed 5 bases and J shed 4 bases, with 9 bases lying between them. The CDR3 is 13 residues long. CDR1 is MNHNS, CDR2 SASEGT, per germline. The DNA for the CDR3 is TGTGCCAGCAGTAGATCCGCTTACAATGAGCAGTTCTTC. It is translated as CASSRSAYNEQFF.

On this clonotype: One base away lies a much larger clone, so this may be a sequencing read error. The genes are TRBV7-2 and TRBJ1-2, with D maybe TRBD1 (5 bases). This CDR3 is built from 14 residues. The germline V gene has CDR1 SGHTA and CDR2 FQGNSA. CDR3 protein: CVSRPRGELYGYTF. As DNA, the CDR3 is TGTGTCAGCAGACCACGGGGGGAGTTGTATGGCTACACCTTC.

This clonotype was counted between two and nine times. The J gene is TRBJ1-4, the V gene TRBV14; D not resolved. V lost 3 bases and J lost 7, with 15 bases in between. Germline V gene data show CDR1 as SGHDN and CDR2 as FVKESK. This CDR3 spans 15 amino acids. The CDR3 is CASSHLVGSGEKLFF. As DNA, the CDR3 is TGTGCCAGCAGCCATCTGGTAGGGTCGGGTGAAAAACTGTTTTTT.